This is a list of T cell receptor beta chains from one sample in a study of blood T cells in healthy people across ages. TCRdb re-derived calls from the 5' RACE reads in MiXCR, one entry per CDR3 protein. The sample lists some 930,000 distinct CDR3 sequences; 25% to 35% were seen once. This sample was shared with a second study, whose subject was T cells of mothers and their children.

What was sequenced was blood. These receptor sequences come from a woman aged 40 to 50 in good health. Both conserved end residues are part of each CDR3. D genes are given only for firm matches.

j_call,d_call,v_call,cdr3_aa
TRBJ2-5,NA,TRBV24-1,CATSVGRGTETQYF
TRBJ1-1,TRBD1,TRBV7-9,CASSLRDRRTEAFF
TRBJ2-2,NA,TRBV14,CASSRATGNTGELFF
TRBJ1-5,NA,TRBV24-1,CATSDGTGDQPQHF
TRBJ1-3,NA,TRBV12-3/TRBV12-4,CASSLARAGNTIYF
TRBJ1-1,TRBD1,TRBV28,CASSLLGSAGGLAEAFF
TRBJ2-2,NA,TRBV5-8,CASSLAHLRRTGELFF
TRBJ2-1,TRBD1,TRBV3-1,CASSQDPDLLGTGDCDEQFF
TRBJ2-1,NA,TRBV12-3/TRBV12-4,CASRMEGGLYNEQFF
TRBJ1-1,NA,TRBV28,CASLTKGTGAFF
TRBJ1-1,NA,TRBV5-8,CASSFPEPGTEAFF
TRBJ1-6,TRBD1,TRBV3-1,CASSHWDRANSPLHF
TRBJ1-3,NA,TRBV3-1,CASSQVQRSGNTIYF
TRBJ2-5,NA,TRBV4-3,CVSSQERASWANEQYF
TRBJ1-1,NA,TRBV27,CASSLTTIFNTEAFF
TRBJ1-4,TRBD1,TRBV4-1,CASSQEQGVTEKLFF
TRBJ1-2,NA,TRBV4-3,CASSQEIRGRGGYTF
NA,TRBD2,TRBV5-5,CASSEQRGILSPYEQYF
TRBJ2-1,NA,TRBV5-1,CASSLVGGSRYNEQFF
TRBJ2-7,TRBD2,TRBV12-3/TRBV12-4,CASSLTSGGAGEQYF
TRBJ2-5,NA,TRBV4-2,CASRKERGLEETQYF
TRBJ2-7,TRBD1,TRBV20-1,CSAGDRKQYF
TRBJ2-1,NA,TRBV7-3,CASSTGPLNEQFF
TRBJ2-3,TRBD1,TRBV2,CASNRQGFTDTQYF
TRBJ1-5,NA,TRBV20-1,CSARQGDQPQHF
TRBJ2-7,NA,TRBV29-1,CSVGGGDYEQYF
TRBJ2-5,TRBD2,TRBV28,CASIGLALDRYQETQYF
NA,TRBD1,TRBV20-1,CSAQDRQETQYF
TRBJ2-2,NA,TRBV6-4,CASSDSLQGDTGELFF
TRBJ2-5,NA,TRBV28,CAGSNGGQRETQYF
TRBJ2-4,TRBD2,TRBV12-3/TRBV12-4,CASSLAGGEYF
TRBJ1-5,NA,TRBV6-6,CASSYSFSRDSNQPQHF
TRBJ1-4,NA,TRBV6-6,CASSLTVRNEKLFF
TRBJ2-5,TRBD1,TRBV27,CASSLDRETKETQYF
TRBJ2-7,NA,TRBV12-3/TRBV12-4,CASRPRQSSYEQYF
TRBJ1-6,TRBD1,TRBV15,CATSSGQEGSPLHF
TRBJ2-1,TRBD2,TRBV4-1,CASSPTPGLAGGSNEQFF
TRBJ2-3,TRBD2,TRBV4-3,CASSPGTSVDTQYF
TRBJ2-1,TRBD2,TRBV7-9,CASSLGSGANEQFF
NA,NA,TRBV11-2,CASSLWGPRALQETQYF
TRBJ2-7,NA,TRBV9,CASSAGHYSYEQYF
TRBJ2-1,NA,TRBV5-1,CASSLARSYNGQFF
TRBJ2-7,TRBD1,TRBV15,CATSRGDRPTYEQYF
TRBJ2-3,TRBD2,TRBV28,CASSSLAGGFRTDTQYF
TRBJ2-7,TRBD2,TRBV20-1,CSATDRGGPYEQYF
TRBJ1-2,NA,TRBV6-5,CASSYSLGLDGYTF
TRBJ2-5,NA,TRBV12-3/TRBV12-4,CASSQIIKRGQETQYF
TRBJ1-2,NA,TRBV7-9,CASSLASASGYTF
TRBJ2-7,TRBD1,TRBV15,CATSRGTGVSYEQYF
TRBJ2-5,NA,TRBV7-2,CASSLQGGQETQYF
TRBJ1-2,NA,TRBV20-1,CSARASLFRTNYGYTF
TRBJ2-3,NA,TRBV6-2/TRBV6-3,CATSLYTDTQYF
TRBJ1-1,NA,TRBV29-1,CSVIVNTEAFF
TRBJ2-7,TRBD2,TRBV29-1,CSVAGGGGAYEQYF
TRBJ2-1,TRBD2,TRBV12-5,CASGLVLAGGYNEQFF
TRBJ2-1,TRBD2,TRBV7-2,CASSLGGLANEQFF
TRBJ2-1,NA,TRBV27,CASSTSGVVGLFF